These T cell receptor beta chains were read from a single sample in a study of T cell repertoires in cytomegalovirus infection. MiXCR, run by TCRdb on the reads, gives a single entry per CDR3 protein. This table holds hundreds of thousands of distinct CDR3 sequences, roughly 24% found once. Sample: CD8+ T cells from PBMCs. The source of these receptors is a human donor in good health (CMV status not recorded). Some clones in this sample may be carry-over from other donors' samples. Both conserved end residues are part of each CDR3. The D gene is left open where the match is weak. Only some rows state a clone size, as once, few, many or a class for expanded clones.

size: -
D: -
V: TRBV29-1
J: TRBJ2-3
DNA: TGCAGCGTTGCCGGGGACAGCACAGATACGCAGTATTTT
CDR3: CSVAGDSTDTQYF

size: many
D: -
V: TRBV7-9
J: TRBJ1-6
DNA: TGTGCCAGCAGCTCTCCCACGGGAGCCGATAATTCACCCCTCCACTTT
CDR3: CASSSPTGADNSPLHF

size: -
D: -
V: TRBV28
J: TRBJ1-5
DNA: TGTGCCAGCAGTTTATTCGGGGGCAATCAGCCCCAGCATTTT
CDR3: CASSLFGGNQPQHF

size: few
D: TRBD2
V: TRBV24-1
J: TRBJ2-1
DNA: TGTGCCACCAGTGATTTTGGTGGGGGGGGCTACAATGAGCAGTTCTTC
CDR3: CATSDFGGGGYNEQFF

size: many
D: -
V: TRBV7-8
J: TRBJ2-1
DNA: TGTGCCAGCAGCGCCGGGGGACAGCACTACAATGAGCAGTTCTTC
CDR3: CASSAGGQHYNEQFF

size: -
D: TRBD1
V: TRBV6-5
J: TRBJ2-2
DNA: TGTGCCAGCAGTTACACAGGGGGAATCCGGGAGCTGTTTTTT
CDR3: CASSYTGGIRELFF

size: -
D: TRBD1
V: TRBV28
J: TRBJ1-2
DNA: TGTGCCAGCAGGAGTGACACAGGGGTTATCGATGGCTACACCTTC
CDR3: CASRSDTGVIDGYTF

size: -
D: -
V: TRBV20-1
J: TRBJ2-3
DNA: TGCAGTCCAAAAAGCCCAGGGGTTGGCACAGATACGCAGTATTTT
CDR3: CSPKSPGVGTDTQYF

size: few
D: -
V: TRBV25-1
J: TRBJ2-3
DNA: TGTGCCAGCAGTGAATCCATTTCCGGGACTCACCTGACAGATACGCAGTATTTT
CDR3: CASSESISGTHLTDTQYF

size: -
D: -
V: TRBV7-2
J: TRBJ1-2
DNA: TGTGCCAGCAGCTTACCCTTAGGGGAGCCTGATGGCTACACCTTC
CDR3: CASSLPLGEPDGYTF

size: once
D: TRBD1
V: TRBV2
J: TRBJ2-5
DNA: TGTGCCAGCAGCGGGACAGGGGGGGTAGAGACCCAGTACTTC
CDR3: CASSGTGGVETQYF

size: -
D: TRBD2
V: TRBV29-1
J: TRBJ2-1
DNA: TGCAGCGTGGACGGGGAGGGACCTTACTACAATGAGCAGTTCTTC
CDR3: CSVDGEGPYYNEQFF

size: few
D: -
V: TRBV6-6
J: TRBJ1-4
DNA: TGTGCCAGCTGGGCGGGAGTTCTGTATGAAAAACTGTTTTTT
CDR3: CASWAGVLYEKLFF

size: -
D: -
V: TRBV6-2/TRBV6-3
J: TRBJ1-6
DNA: TGTGCCAGCAGGGTCAGCCAGGCATTTTCACCCCTCCACTTT
CDR3: CASRVSQAFSPLHF

size: many
D: -
V: TRBV7-7
J: TRBJ2-5
DNA: TGTGCTAGCAGCTTCACGGGGATGGAAGAGACCCAGTACTTC
CDR3: CASSFTGMEETQYF

size: -
D: -
V: TRBV6-2/TRBV6-3
J: TRBJ1-4
DNA: TGTGCCAGCAGCCTCCCCCGGGCAGGGGAGGAGGAAAAACTGTTTTTT
CDR3: CASSLPRAGEEEKLFF

size: few
D: -
V: TRBV27
J: TRBJ1-2
DNA: TGTGCCAGCAGTGTATCCGTAGGGGGGGCTCATGGCTACACCTTC
CDR3: CASSVSVGGAHGYTF

size: few
D: -
V: TRBV6-2/TRBV6-3
J: TRBJ2-2
DNA: TGTGCCAGCACCCCGGTGCCGGGCACCGGGGAGCTGTTTTTT
CDR3: CASTPVPGTGELFF

size: many
D: -
V: TRBV6-6
J: TRBJ1-5
DNA: TGTGCCAGCAGACAGAATAGCAATCAGCCCCAGCATTTT
CDR3: CASRQNSNQPQHF

size: many
D: -
V: TRBV7-8
J: TRBJ2-2
DNA: TGTGCCAGCAGCTTAGGGTTTCCGCCGAACACCGGGGAGCTGTTTTTT
CDR3: CASSLGFPPNTGELFF

size: -
D: -
V: TRBV5-4
J: TRBJ2-7
DNA: TGTGCCAGCAGCTTTGGTGCTCACAGCTCCTACGAGCAGTACTTC
CDR3: CASSFGAHSSYEQYF

size: -
D: -
V: TRBV7-6
J: TRBJ2-5
DNA: TGTGCCAGCAGCCCCCCTGAGCGGCGGGAGACCCAGTACTTC
CDR3: CASSPPERRETQYF

size: -
D: -
V: TRBV29-1
J: TRBJ1-1
DNA: TGCAGCGCGGGTGAGGGCTCTGAAGCTTTCTTT
CDR3: CSAGEGSEAFF

size: -
D: -
V: TRBV10-3
J: TRBJ1-5
DNA: TGTGCCATCAGTGACCCACCAACCGGGGGGGAGTTTAGCAATCAGCCCCAGCATTTT
CDR3: CAISDPPTGGEFSNQPQHF

size: -
D: -
V: TRBV20-1
J: TRBJ2-7
DNA: -
CDR3: CSTSGQGFDEQYF

size: few
D: TRBD1
V: TRBV27
J: TRBJ2-1
DNA: TGTGCCAGCAGTTTGCGGGACAGGGGTGTCTCCTACAATGAGCAGTTCTTC
CDR3: CASSLRDRGVSYNEQFF

size: few
D: -
V: TRBV6-2/TRBV6-3
J: TRBJ2-2
DNA: TGTGCCAGCAGGATGACCGATTACACCAGAAACACCGGGGAGCTGTTTTTT
CDR3: CASRMTDYTRNTGELFF

size: many
D: -
V: TRBV7-2
J: TRBJ2-1
DNA: TGTGCCAGCAGCTTTCTGGACAATGAGCAGTTCTTC
CDR3: CASSFLDNEQFF

size: many
D: -
V: TRBV20-1
J: TRBJ2-7
DNA: TGCAGTGCTAGAGATTTAACCGAGGCAGAGCAGTACTTC
CDR3: CSARDLTEAEQYF

size: few
D: -
V: TRBV29-1
J: TRBJ1-2
DNA: TGCAGCGTTGTTTGGGGGGGTATCTATGGCTACACCTTC
CDR3: CSVVWGGIYGYTF

size: many
D: TRBD2
V: TRBV7-2
J: TRBJ2-1
DNA: TGTGCCAGCAGCTCACCTGGACTAGCGGGGGGCAATGAGCAGTTCTTC
CDR3: CASSSPGLAGGNEQFF

size: -
D: -
V: TRBV6-8
J: TRBJ1-2
DNA: TGTGCCACCCGAGAGGATTATCTCGGCTACACCTTC
CDR3: CATREDYLGYTF

size: few
D: -
V: TRBV6-6
J: TRBJ2-1
DNA: TGTGCCAGCAGTTACTCAACCCAGGAGGTAATCGATGAGCAGTTCTTC
CDR3: CASSYSTQEVIDEQFF

size: -
D: -
V: TRBV6-6
J: TRBJ1-4
DNA: TGTGCCAGCAGTCCTTCTCCTGCAGCTAATGAAAAACTGTTTTTT
CDR3: CASSPSPAANEKLFF

size: -
D: -
V: TRBV2
J: TRBJ2-5
DNA: TGTGCCAGCAGGCCGGGACCAAGCAGGGAGACCCAGTACTTC
CDR3: CASRPGPSRETQYF

size: many
D: TRBD1
V: TRBV7-6
J: TRBJ2-2
DNA: TGTGCCAGCAGCCGGGACAGGGGCAACGCCGGGGAGCTGTTTTTT
CDR3: CASSRDRGNAGELFF

size: few
D: -
V: TRBV7-2
J: TRBJ2-5
DNA: TGTGCCAGCAGCTTCTACCCCGACTTAGGACTGAGCCAAGAGACCCAGTACTTC
CDR3: CASSFYPDLGLSQETQYF

size: many
D: -
V: TRBV7-9
J: TRBJ2-7
DNA: TGTGCCAGCAGCTTACGGGGTGCCATGTACTTC
CDR3: CASSLRGAMYF

size: many
D: -
V: TRBV14
J: TRBJ2-2
DNA: TGTGCCAGCAGCCAAGCCCCCCCGGCCACGAGGGGCACCGGGGAGCTGTTTTTT
CDR3: CASSQAPPATRGTGELFF

size: -
D: TRBD2
V: TRBV29-1
J: TRBJ2-3
DNA: TGCAGCGTTGAAGATCGGGGGGGGGCCACAGATACGCAGTATTTT
CDR3: CSVEDRGGATDTQYF

size: few
D: TRBD1
V: TRBV6-5
J: TRBJ2-3
DNA: TGTGCCAGCAGTTTGGAGTACAGGGGTGGCACAGATACGCAGTATTTT
CDR3: CASSLEYRGGTDTQYF

size: -
D: TRBD2
V: TRBV6-2/TRBV6-3
J: TRBJ2-5
DNA: TGTGCCAGCTGGCGGGGGGTTTTAAAAGAGACCCAGTACTTC
CDR3: CASWRGVLKETQYF